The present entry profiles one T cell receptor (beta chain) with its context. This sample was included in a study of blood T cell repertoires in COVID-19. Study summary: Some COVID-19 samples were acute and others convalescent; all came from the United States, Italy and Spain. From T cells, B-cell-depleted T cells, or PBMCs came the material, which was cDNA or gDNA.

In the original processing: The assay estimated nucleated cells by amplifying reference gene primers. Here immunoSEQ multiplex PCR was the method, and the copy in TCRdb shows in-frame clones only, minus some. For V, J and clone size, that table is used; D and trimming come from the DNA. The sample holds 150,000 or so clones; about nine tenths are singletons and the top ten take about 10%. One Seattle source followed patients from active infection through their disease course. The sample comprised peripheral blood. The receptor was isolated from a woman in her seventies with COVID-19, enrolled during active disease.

CDR3: CASSPRGQSGNEQFF. The CDR3 region has the DNA TGTGCCAGCAGCCCCCGGGGTCAGTCCGGCAATGAGCAGTTCTTC. The chain combines TRBV7-2 with TRBJ2-1; weak D call: TRBD2 (5 bases). Germline V gives CDR1 SGHTA, CDR2 FQGNSA. The CDR3 extends over 15 amino acids. V lost 5 bases and J lost 6, with 17 bases in between.